This TCR beta chain came from a study of control samples from healthy donors and cancer patients. The V gene lost 2 bases and the J gene lost 0 bases, with 14 bases spanning the gap. The germline gives CDR1 SGHVS, CDR2 FNYEAQ. This CDR3 is 17 amino acids long. The protocol was immunoSEQ multiplex PCR, while the TCRdb copy is restricted to in-frame clones and leaves out a portion. Counted here are 90,000 to 130,000 clones, approximately 80% occurring once; the ten biggest clones make up 6.5%. This TCR was sampled from a man between 18 and 29 years old in good health. This chain uses TRBV7-6 with TRBJ1-3; possibly TRBD1 for D (5 bases). Material: blood. The chain's CDR3 is CASSLSRGALSGNTIYF. The CDR3 DNA reads TGTGCCAGCAGCTTAAGTCGAGGGGCCCTCTCTGGAAACACCATATATTTT.